One sample yielded the 11 T cell receptor beta chains listed below, sequenced in a study of blood T cell repertoires in COVID-19. TCRdb's copy holds only in-frame clones and misses some; the assay was immunoSEQ multiplex PCR. Among around 180,000 clones listed, roughly 77% were seen once. Source material: PBMCs or T cells enriched from blood (not recorded which). These receptors all come from a woman aged 45-65 years with acute COVID-19.

J is TRBJ2-1 and V is TRBV9, with D maybe TRBD2 (7 bases). The germline gives CDR1 SGDLS, CDR2 YYNGEE. The CDR3 covers 16 residues. With 4 bases removed from V and 2 bases from J, the gap between germline ends came to 16 bases. CDR3 sequence reads: CASSPEGGGAYNEQFF. CDR3 DNA sequence: TGTGCCAGCAGCCCGGAGGGGGGGGGCGCCTACAATGAGCAGTTCTTC.

The chain combines TRBV18 with TRBJ1-5; D possibly corresponds to TRBD1 (5 bases). The CDR3 sequence is 13 residues long. Germline CDR1 is KGHSH and CDR2 is LQKENI. Trimming took 6 bases from V and 5 from J, leaving 11 bases between them. The CDR3 coding sequence is TGTGCCAGCTCCCTGACGGGGGATCAGCCCCAGCATTTT. Translated: CASSLTGDQPQHF.

The gene calls are TRBV3-1 (or the pseudogene TRBV3-2) and TRBJ1-6; possible D gene TRBD1, 5 bases. Trimming removed 4 bases from V and 7 bases from J, with 20 bases in between. The CDR3 is made up of 17 amino acids. Per germline, CDR1 LGHDT and CDR2 YNNKEL (reference sequence). DNA of the CDR3: TGTGCCAGCAGCCTAAAGTCTAGACAGTCGATAAATTCACCCCTCCACTTT. This encodes CASSLKSRQSINSPLHF.

This clone has only a few counts. The V call is TRBV2, the J call TRBJ2-3, with D perhaps matching TRBD2 (5 bases). Germline V gene data show CDR1 as SNHLY and CDR2 as FYNNEI. Trimming pared 4 bases from V and 4 bases from J, leaving 15 bases between. This CDR3 region has 15 residues. CDR3 sequence reads: CASSAGDGWADTQYF. CDR3 coding DNA: TGTGCCAGCAGTGCCGGGGATGGTTGGGCAGATACGCAGTATTTT.

V and J are TRBV2 and TRBJ2-2; perhaps TRBD1 as D (6 bases). The CDR3 consists of 17 residues. Trimming cost V 7 bases and J 3 bases, with 21 bases left between them. The germline V gene has CDR1 SNHLY and CDR2 FYNNEI. Here the CDR3 DNA reads TGTGCCAGCACCCAGGAAAACCCAGGGACATACACCGGGGAGCTGTTTTTT. Translating gives CASTQENPGTYTGELFF.

This clone has just a few counts. A read error may account for a junction end that differs from germline. This rearrangement joins TRBV6-1 to TRBJ2-2; 7 bases map to TRBD1. The CDR3 covers 15 residues. The germline V gene has CDR1 MNHNS and CDR2 SASEGT. The CDR3 DNA reads TGTGCCAGCAGGGAAGGGACAGAGAACACCGGGGAGCTGTTTTTT. Its protein product is CASREGTENTGELFF.

The rearrangement joins TRBV19 to TRBJ2-5, with D unclear. The CDR3 totals 13 residues. The germline V gene encodes CDR1 LNHDA and CDR2 SQIVND (reference sequence). V lost 5 bases and J lost 4, with 11 bases in between. The chain's CDR3 is CASSDVSGETQYF. The DNA of the CDR3 is TGTGCCAGTAGTGACGTTTCGGGAGAGACCCAGTACTTC.

This clone was seen many times. V is TRBV6-1 and J is TRBJ2-1, with TRBD1 as a possible D gene (6 bases). The CDR3 has 15 amino acids. The V gene's germline CDR1 is MNHNS and CDR2 SASEGT. V was pared by 2 bases and J by 2 bases, with 10 bases between. The CDR3 region has the DNA TGTGCCAGCAGTGAAAATAGGGACACCTACAATGAGCAGTTCTTC. It codes for CASSENRDTYNEQFF.

The V gene is TRBV7-9, the J gene TRBJ2-1, with 11 bases fitting TRBD1. Germline loops: CDR1 SEHNR, CDR2 FQNEAQ (reference sequence). The CDR3 runs 15 residues. With 6 bases clipped from V and 9 bases from J, the junction kept 10 bases outside the gene matches. The CDR3 is CASRQGQGAWVEQFF. In DNA form, the CDR3 reads TGTGCCAGCAGACAAGGACAGGGGGCCTGGGTTGAGCAGTTCTTC.

The chain uses TRBV5-5 and TRBJ2-7, with D possibly TRBD2 on 5 matching bases. Germline CDR1 SGHKS, CDR2 YYEKEE (reference sequence). Trimming removed 0 bases at V and 0 bases at J, with 13 bases between. The CDR3 has 16 residues. CDR3 residues: CASSLGQSGTSYEQYV. The CDR3 coding sequence is TGTGCCAGCAGCTTGGGCCAGTCGGGAACCTCCTACGAGCAGTACGTC.

The genes are TRBV19 and TRBJ1-1; the D gene is possibly TRBD1 (6 bases). V lost 5 bases and J lost 3, with 16 bases in between. CDR1 and CDR2 from the germline V gene are LNHDA and SQIVND (reference sequence). The CDR3 consists of 15 residues. In DNA form, the CDR3 reads TGTGCCAGTAGTTCACGGACAGACTCCTACACTGAAGCTTTCTTT. It specifies CASSSRTDSYTEAFF.